The 30 T cell receptor beta chains reported below all come from one sample, sequenced in a study of response to subunit inactivated influenza vaccine. TCRdb re-called the RT-PCR reads through MiXCR, storing one row per CDR3 protein. The top ten clones hold approximately 11% of a sample with 500,000 to 600,000 distinct CDR3 sequences, over 9% of them seen once. This same sample was also part of a study on T cells expressing NK-cell markers. Per that study: Libraries used 5'RACE template switching adding universal primer site and UMIs.

Sequencing used PBMCs from blood, obtained on the day of vaccination. These receptor sequences come from a man in his fifties or sixties who received an inactivated influenza vaccine.

This clonotype turned up a few times. The V call is TRBV7-2, the J call TRBJ2-7, with D maybe TRBD1 (5 bases). The CDR3 spans 12 residues. V was trimmed by 5 bases and J by 6 bases, leaving 11 bases between them. Germline V lookup: CDR1 SGHTA, CDR2 FQGNSA. CDR3 nucleotide sequence: TGTGCCAGCAGCCGTGAAACAGGCGAGCAGTACTTC. Protein sequence: CASSRETGEQYF.

J is TRBJ2-1 and V is TRBV6-4; 9 nucleotides align to TRBD2. There are 17 residues in the CDR3. Looked up from germline, CDR1 is MRHNA and CDR2 is SNTAGT. The J segment lost 5 bases and the V segment lost 0 bases, leaving 8 bases of the junction unmatched. CDR3 protein: CASSDSPLAGKDNEQFF. The CDR3 nucleotides are TGTGCCAGCAGTGACTCCCCCCTAGCGGGGAAGGACAATGAGCAGTTCTTC.

J is TRBJ2-7 and V is TRBV5-4; D possibly corresponds to TRBD2 (5 bases). CDR3 length equals 15 residues. Germline CDR1 is SGHNT and CDR2 is YYREEE (reference sequence). The V gene lost 0 bases and the J gene lost 3 bases, with 13 bases spanning the gap. CDR3 sequence (DNA): TGTGCCAGCAGCTTGGAGGTAGCGTCTAGCTACGAGCAGTACTTC. This gives the protein CASSLEVASSYEQYF.

This clonotype was seen ten or more times. This rearrangement joins TRBV2 to TRBJ2-1; TRBD2 aligns across 12 bases. The germline gives CDR1 SNHLY, CDR2 FYNNEI. This CDR3 is 14 amino acids long. Trimming cost V 5 bases and J 9 bases; bases outside gene matches: 5. CDR3 nucleotide sequence: TGTGCCAGCAGTCGCCTAGCGGGAGGGGGTGAGCAGTTCTTC. It yields the protein CASSRLAGGGEQFF.

In its sample, this clonotype was seen a few times. The chain joins TRBV4-3 to TRBJ2-7, with D perhaps given as TRBD1 or TRBD2 (5 bases each). This CDR3 has 18 residues. The germline CDR1 and CDR2 sequences are LGHNA and YSLEER. Trimming removed 3 bases from V and 0 bases from J, with 21 bases in between. The CDR3, as DNA: TGCGCCAGCAGCCAGCAAGTTCTCCGGGACCTAAACTCCTACGAGCAGTACTTC. Protein product: CASSQQVLRDLNSYEQYF.

This clonotype was counted many times. The chain joins TRBV7-2 to TRBJ2-5; TRBD2 matches at 7 bases. The CDR3 has 16 residues. After removal of 2 bases from V and 5 bases from J, the junction contained 11 bases not matched to a gene. Germline assignment: CDR1 SGHTA and CDR2 FQGNSA. The chain's CDR3 is CASSLKGRGSWETQYF. CDR3 coding DNA: TGTGCCAGCAGCTTAAAAGGGAGGGGTTCGTGGGAGACCCAGTACTTC. Full variable domain (missing parts from reference TRBV7-2 and TRBJ2-5): GAGVSQSPSNKVTEKGKDVELRCDPISGHTALYWYRQSLGQGLEFLIYFQGNSAPDKSGLPSDRFSAERTGGSVSTLTIQRTQQEDSAVYLCASSLKGRGSWETQYFGPGTRLLVL.

This clonotype showed up just a few times. This sequence joins TRBV2 and TRBJ2-4, with a possible D match to TRBD2 (5 bases). Germline values: CDR1 SNHLY, CDR2 FYNNEI. V was clipped by 3 bases and J by 6 bases, with 12 bases between them. CDR3 length: 14 residues. The CDR3 DNA reads TGTGCCAGCAGTGACGGACTCAACCCAAACATTCAGTACTTC. This codes for CASSDGLNPNIQYF.

Note on this clonotype: Germline is not matched at one junction end, which may reflect a read error. This chain joins TRBV5-4 and TRBJ2-5; unclear D gene. Germline CDR1 SGHNT, CDR2 YYREEE (reference sequence). The CDR3 is 12 amino acids. Here the CDR3 DNA reads TGTGCCAGCAGCTTAGGTGAAGAGACCCGGTACTTC. This encodes CASSLGEETRYF.

This clonotype came up many times. V usage is TRBV5-1 and J usage is TRBJ2-3; D gene unclear. The germline CDR1 and CDR2 sequences are SGHRS and YFSETQ. Trimming pared 3 bases from V and 4 bases from J, leaving 12 bases between. CDR3 size: 14 residues. The CDR3 reads CASSSHGVADTQYF. DNA for the CDR3: TGCGCCAGCAGCTCACATGGTGTGGCAGATACGCAGTATTTT.

The chain combines TRBV6-2 or TRBV6-3 with TRBJ2-1, with D maybe TRBD2 (6 bases). CDR3 length: 16 amino acids. CDR1 and CDR2 from the germline V gene are MNHEY and SVGEGT. Trimming left V 0 bases short and J 6 bases short, with 15 bases between. The DNA for the CDR3 is TGTGCCAGCAGTTACTCGAGGAGTGCGGGATTCAATGAGCAGTTCTTC. Translation gives CASSYSRSAGFNEQFF.

The rearrangement uses TRBV6-1 and TRBJ2-1; no clear D. This CDR3 is built from 13 residues. Germline assignment: CDR1 MNHNS and CDR2 SASEGT. The ends were cut back, 6 bases at V and 10 bases at J, with 16 bases in the middle. The CDR3 region has the DNA TGTGCCAGCAGATCTAGTTCCCAAGGGGAGCAGTTCTTC. It translates to CASRSSSQGEQFF.

This clonotype was counted many times. V is TRBV16 and J is TRBJ2-1, with D tentatively TRBD2 (7 bases). CDR1 and CDR2 from the germline V gene are KGHSY and FQNENV. Between the trimmed V and J ends, which lost 0 bases and 7 bases, there was a span of 10 bases. The CDR3 contains 14 residues. CDR3 DNA sequence: TGTGCCAGCAGCCAATCGAGGGGGGGAAATGAGCAGTTCTTC. Its protein product is CASSQSRGGNEQFF.

This clonotype turned up a few times. The chain employs TRBV7-6 and TRBJ2-7; a possible D gene is TRBD1 (6 bases). There are 11 residues in the CDR3. The V and J ends lost 5 bases and 10 bases respectively, with 12 bases between them. The germline V gene encodes CDR1 SGHVS and CDR2 FNYEAQ. DNA for the CDR3: TGTGCCAGCAGCGCCGACAGGTTACAGTACTTC. As protein: CASSADRLQYF. Using reference TRBV7-6 and TRBJ2-7 for the parts outside the CDR3, the full variable domain is GAGVSQSPRYKVTKRGQDVALRCDPISGHVSLYWYRQALGQGPEFLTYFNYEAQQDKSGLPNDRFSAERPEGSISTLTIQRTEQRDSAMYRCASSADRLQYFGPGTRLTVT.

This chain joins TRBV29-1 and TRBJ2-5; D not certain. The CDR3 is 12 residues long. Trimming pared 3 bases from V and 1 base from J, leaving 6 bases between. CDR1 and CDR2 (germline): SQVTM, ANQGSEA. CDR3 loop: CSVEGSQETQYF. In DNA, the CDR3 is TGCAGCGTTGAGGGCAGCCAAGAGACCCAGTACTTC.

CDR3 nucleotides: TGCAGCGCCGGACAGGGGCGGGATCAGCCCCAGCATTTT. Translating it yields CSAGQGRDQPQHF. This chain connects TRBV29-1 to TRBJ1-5, with TRBD1 matching over 9 bases. Trimming took 7 bases from V and 5 from J; bases not matched to a gene: 6. The CDR3 covers 13 residues. Germline V lookup: CDR1 SQVTM, CDR2 ANQGSEA.

This clonotype was counted a few times. This rearrangement joins TRBV7-9 to TRBJ2-1, with 10 bases that match TRBD1. V shed 6 bases, J shed 5 bases, and the junction held 7 bases outside the gene matches. The CDR3 contains 15 residues. Germline V gene data show CDR1 as SEHNR and CDR2 as FQNEAQ (reference sequence). CDR3 nucleotide sequence: TGTGCCAGCAGTTCGACAGGGGGCAGAAACAATGAGCAGTTCTTC. Its translation: CASSSTGGRNNEQFF.

The sample holds many counts of this clonotype. The J gene is TRBJ2-7, the V gene TRBV12-3 or TRBV12-4, with a weak D call TRBD2 (7 bases). V lost 6 bases, J lost 12 bases, and 21 bases lay in between. The CDR3 is 13 residues long. CDR3 bases: TGTGCCAGCAGATCCGCCGGGGGGCGAGATCTGTACTTC. Encoded protein: CASRSAGGRDLYF.

The gene calls are TRBV5-1 and TRBJ1-5; TRBD1 matches at 8 bases. Germline CDR1 and CDR2: SGHRS and YFSETQ. The junction had 3 bases not matched to a gene; V was cut back by 4 bases and J by 0 bases. CDR3 length: 15 amino acids. For the CDR3, the DNA is TGCGCCAGCAGCCGAGGGACAGGTAGCAATCAGCCCCAGCATTTT. This encodes CASSRGTGSNQPQHF.

The V call is TRBV5-1, the J call TRBJ1-2, with 10 bases lining up with TRBD1. This CDR3 comprises 16 residues. CDR1 SGHRS and CDR2 YFSETQ come from the germline V gene. Trimming removed 4 bases from V and 2 bases from J; junction bases left unmatched: 8. CDR3 DNA: TGCGCCAGCAGCCCGGAACGGGGACAGGGGAACTATGGCTACACCTTC. Protein: CASSPERGQGNYGYTF.

The CDR3: CASSEKRTGEEFF. CDR3 coding DNA: TGTGCCAGCAGTGAGAAACGGACCGGAGAGGAGTTCTTC. The rearrangement joins TRBV12-3 or TRBV12-4 to TRBJ2-1; D unresolved. V lost 5 bases, J lost 14 bases, and 19 bases lay in between. This CDR3 comprises 13 residues.

The genes are TRBV12-3 or TRBV12-4 and TRBJ2-1; perhaps D is TRBD1 or TRBD2 (5 bases each). This CDR3 spans 14 amino acids. V gave up 3 bases and J gave up 4 bases, with 10 bases separating them. The CDR3 DNA reads TGTGCCAGCAGTTTCTCCGAGGGGTACAATGAGCAGTTCTTC. Its translation: CASSFSEGYNEQFF.

This clonotype was detected many times. The chain joins TRBV7-2 to TRBJ2-2, with D perhaps TRBD1 or TRBD2 (5 bases each). The CDR3 covers 13 residues. V was shortened by 1 base and J by 7 bases, with 7 bases between the two germline ends. Per the germline V gene, CDR1 is SGHTA and CDR2 is FQGNSA. The CDR3 DNA reads as TGTGCCAGCAGCTTAGGAGGGGTCGGGGAGCTGTTTTTT. Amino acid sequence: CASSLGGVGELFF.

J is TRBJ2-1 and V is TRBV20-1; D may be TRBD1 or TRBD2 (5 bases each). CDR1 DFQATT and CDR2 SNEGSKA come from the germline V gene (reference sequence). V was shortened by 4 bases and J by 7 bases, with 14 bases between the two germline ends. CDR3 length equals 13 residues. Here the CDR3 reads CSAIRGAENEQFF. DNA for the CDR3: TGCAGTGCTATAAGAGGGGCGGAGAATGAGCAGTTCTTC.

CDR3 protein: CASKIYNEQFF. The DNA of the CDR3 is TGTGCCAGCAAAATATACAATGAGCAGTTCTTC. The V and J genes are TRBV12-3 or TRBV12-4 and TRBJ2-1, with D unclear. V lost 7 bases to trimming and J lost 4 bases, with 5 bases between them. The CDR3 extends over 11 amino acids.

This clonotype turned up a few times. The chain couples TRBV18 to TRBJ2-3; D gene unclear. The CDR3 has 16 amino acids. The germline V and J ends were trimmed by 0 bases and 0 bases, with 10 bases remaining between them. Germline-derived CDR1 and CDR2 are KGHSH and LQKENI. The CDR3 nucleotides read TGTGCCAGCTCACCACCGTTCAAAACTAGCACAGATACGCAGTATTTT. It yields the protein CASSPPFKTSTDTQYF.

Many counts were recorded for this clonotype. This chain uses TRBV10-3 with TRBJ2-2, with a weak D call TRBD1 (5 bases). Germline V lookup: CDR1 ENHRY, CDR2 SYGVKD. This CDR3 region has 14 residues. V dropped 6 bases and J dropped 0 bases, with 8 bases sitting between them. CDR3 in DNA: TGTGCCATCAGAGGGGCAGCGAACACCGGGGAGCTGTTTTTT. As protein: CAIRGAANTGELFF.

CDR3 amino acids: CASSQGGRNSGNTIYF. In DNA form, the CDR3 reads TGTGCCAGCAGCCAAGGGGGACGAAACTCTGGAAACACCATATATTTT. The J gene is TRBJ1-3, the V gene TRBV3-1; the D gene is possibly TRBD1 (5 bases). V gave up 1 base and J gave up 0 bases, with 10 bases separating them. Germline V lookup: CDR1 LGHDT, CDR2 YNNKEL (reference sequence). This CDR3 spans 16 amino acids.

The V and J genes are TRBV12-3 or TRBV12-4 and TRBJ2-7; 9 bases map to TRBD1. The J segment lost 6 bases and the V segment lost 9 bases, leaving 9 bases of the junction unmatched. The CDR3 contains 13 residues. As DNA, the CDR3 is TGTGCCAGTCGCCCCGGGACAGGGTTCGAGCAGTACTTC. Translation: CASRPGTGFEQYF.

This clonotype has more than one count but fewer than ten. The chain uses TRBV29-1 and TRBJ2-2; 7 bases map to TRBD1. CDR3 size: 13 residues. The J segment lost 6 bases and the V segment lost 4 bases, leaving 5 bases of the junction unmatched. In germline, CDR1 is SQVTM, CDR2 ANQGSEA. CDR3: CSVVPRGPGELFF. In DNA form, the CDR3 reads TGCAGCGTTGTCCCAAGGGGGCCCGGGGAGCTGTTTTTT.

This clonotype was seen many times. This chain joins TRBV4-1 and TRBJ1-1, with 8 nucleotides matching TRBD1. The germline CDR1 and CDR2 sequences are MGHRA and YSYEKL. The CDR3 is made up of 19 amino acids. The junction had 14 bases not matched to a gene; V was cut back by 1 base and J by 1 base. The CDR3 DNA is TGCGCCAGCAGCCAAGGGATTTTCAGGACAGGGACCCGGAACACTGAAGCTTTCTTT. It encodes CASSQGIFRTGTRNTEAFF.